Listed below are T cell receptor beta chains from one sample, sequenced in a study of OX40 agonist ivuxolimab in advanced cancers. Generated by immunoSEQ multiplex PCR, the TCRdb table keeps only in-frame clones and is missing some. The sample carries some 54,000 clones, 80% recorded once. This sample comprised CD4+ or CD8+ T cells sorted from blood, obtained in a trial of the OX40 agonist ivuxolimab. These receptor sequences come from an adult with an advanced solid tumor such as melanoma, head and neck, liver or kidney cancer. Both conserved end residues are part of each CDR3. D genes are given only for firm matches. Clone size is stated in some rows and not others, as once, few, many or a class when expanded.

J: TRBJ2-7; size: once; V: TRBV28; D: .; CDR3: CASSLGRSSHYEQYF; DNA: TGTGCCAGCAGTTTGGGTCGAAGCAGTCACTACGAGCAGTACTTC
J: TRBJ1-1; size: .; V: TRBV2; D: TRBD1; CDR3: CASRQNRGLGNTEAFF; DNA: TGTGCCAGCAGGCAGAACAGGGGGCTGGGGAACACTGAAGCTTTCTTT
J: TRBJ1-1; size: few; V: TRBV30; D: .; CDR3: CAWSSLGEEAFF; DNA: TGTGCCTGGAGTTCTTTAGGGGAGGAAGCTTTCTTT
J: TRBJ2-7; size: once; V: TRBV28; D: .; CDR3: CASSGVAEGEQYF; DNA: TGTGCCAGCAGCGGGGTCGCAGAGGGCGAGCAGTACTTC
J: TRBJ2-5; size: .; V: TRBV23-1; D: .; CDR3: CASSQSTGQETQYF; DNA: TGCGCCAGCAGTCAGTCGACAGGCCAAGAGACCCAGTACTTC
J: TRBJ2-3; size: once; V: TRBV10-1; D: TRBD2; CDR3: CASSGAGGPTVNTDTQYF; DNA: TGCGCCAGCAGTGGAGCGGGGGGCCCTACCGTTAACACAGATACGCAGTATTTT
J: TRBJ2-1; size: .; V: TRBV4-3; D: .; CDR3: CASSQDQGWRNEQFF; DNA: TGCGCCAGCAGCCAAGATCAGGGCTGGAGGAATGAGCAGTTCTTC
J: TRBJ2-6; size: .; V: TRBV2; D: .; CDR3: CASSVWDSNSGANVLTF; DNA: TGTGCCAGCAGTGTCTGGGACTCCAACTCTGGGGCCAACGTCCTGACTTTC
J: TRBJ1-1; size: .; V: TRBV27; D: TRBD1; CDR3: CASQNRGEDTEAFF; DNA: TGTGCCAGCCAGAACAGGGGCGAGGACACTGAAGCTTTCTTT
J: TRBJ2-5; size: .; V: TRBV5-8; D: .; CDR3: CASSWAVGETQYF; DNA: TGTGCCAGCAGCTGGGCCGTCGGGGAGACCCAGTACTTC
J: TRBJ1-2; size: .; V: TRBV28; D: .; CDR3: CASSLDGPPYGYTF; DNA: TGTGCCAGCAGTTTGGACGGTCCCCCCTATGGCTACACCTTC
J: TRBJ1-1; size: .; V: TRBV14; D: .; CDR3: CASSQGNRLNTEAFF; DNA: TGTGCCAGCAGCCAAGGTAACAGGTTAAACACTGAAGCTTTCTTT
J: TRBJ1-2; size: .; V: TRBV5-6; D: TRBD1; CDR3: CASSLAQGVGYTF; DNA: TGTGCCAGCAGCTTGGCACAGGGGGTTGGCTACACCTTC
J: TRBJ2-1; size: .; V: TRBV11-2; D: TRBD2; CDR3: CASSQLSGSRDEQFF; DNA: TGTGCCAGCAGCCAGCTTAGCGGGAGCAGGGATGAGCAGTTCTTC
J: TRBJ2-7; size: once; V: TRBV6-5; D: TRBD1; CDR3: CASGQVGVGEQYF; DNA: TGTGCCAGCGGACAGGTTGGGGTCGGCGAGCAGTACTTC
J: TRBJ2-5; size: .; V: TRBV27; D: TRBD2; CDR3: CASTDRGAQYF; DNA: TGTGCCAGCACCGATCGGGGGGCCCAGTACTTC
J: TRBJ1-2; size: .; V: TRBV5-1; D: TRBD1; CDR3: CASSKDRAKGYTF; DNA: TGCGCCAGCAGTAAGGACAGGGCGAAAGGCTACACCTTC
J: TRBJ1-2; size: .; V: TRBV2; D: .; CDR3: CASSEGGAANYGYTF; DNA: TGTGCCAGCAGTGAAGGGGGCGCAGCTAACTATGGCTACACCTTC
J: TRBJ1-6; size: .; V: TRBV7-9; D: .; CDR3: CASSLARTVNSPLHF; DNA: TGTGCCAGCAGCTTAGCTCGGACAGTTAATTCACCCCTCCACTTT
J: TRBJ1-4; size: .; V: TRBV25-1; D: .; CDR3: CASRGGARGEKLFF; DNA: TGTGCCAGCAGGGGGGGGGCGCGAGGTGAAAAACTGTTTTTT
J: TRBJ2-2; size: .; V: TRBV7-2; D: .; CDR3: CASSPLGPDTGELFF; DNA: TGTGCCAGCAGCCCGCTAGGGCCGGACACCGGGGAGCTGTTTTTT
J: TRBJ1-4; size: .; V: TRBV25-1; D: TRBD1; CDR3: CASSDSSTGGRGKLFF; DNA: TGTGCCAGCAGTGACTCTTCGACAGGGGGAAGGGGAAAACTGTTTTTT
J: TRBJ2-5; size: few; V: TRBV12-5; D: .; CDR3: CASGLYGETQYF; DNA: TGTGCTAGTGGTTTGTATGGAGAGACCCAGTACTTC
J: TRBJ2-7; size: .; V: TRBV10-1; D: .; CDR3: CASSESAGAGYEQYF; DNA: TGCGCCAGCAGTGAGTCCGCGGGGGCCGGCTACGAGCAGTACTTC
J: TRBJ2-5; size: .; V: TRBV6-6; D: TRBD2; CDR3: CASTPGGVGETQYF; DNA: TGTGCCAGCACCCCGGGGGGGGTGGGGGAGACCCAGTACTTC
J: TRBJ2-7; size: .; V: TRBV9; D: TRBD2; CDR3: CASSVGSASGYEQYF; DNA: TGTGCCAGCAGCGTAGGGAGTGCTAGCGGCTACGAGCAGTACTTC
J: TRBJ1-2; size: .; V: TRBV9; D: .; CDR3: CASSTARGPYYGYTF; DNA: TGTGCCAGCAGCACGGCTAGAGGGCCCTACTATGGCTACACCTTC
J: TRBJ1-1; size: .; V: TRBV4-1; D: .; CDR3: CASSQDRWGTEAFF; DNA: TGCGCCAGCAGCCAAGACCGGTGGGGCACTGAAGCTTTCTTT
J: TRBJ2-1; size: .; V: TRBV27; D: TRBD2; CDR3: CASSHPGSGSRSNEQFF; DNA: TGTGCCAGCTCACACCCTGGGAGCGGGAGTAGATCCAATGAGCAGTTCTTC
J: TRBJ2-6; size: .; V: TRBV16; D: .; CDR3: CASSQGVGANVLTF; DNA: TGTGCCAGCAGCCAAGGGGTCGGGGCCAACGTCCTGACTTTC
J: TRBJ1-6; size: many; V: TRBV5-6; D: .; CDR3: CASIPWWDSPLHF; DNA: TGTGCCAGCATCCCTTGGTGGGATTCACCCCTCCACTTT
J: TRBJ2-1; size: few; V: TRBV11-2; D: TRBD2; CDR3: CASSFTRSGTTIRNEQFF; DNA: TGTGCCAGCAGCTTTACACGATCCGGGACTACTATAAGGAATGAGCAGTTCTTC
J: TRBJ2-1; size: .; V: TRBV27; D: .; CDR3: CASKLGGPWAGSYNEQFF; DNA: TGTGCCAGCAAATTAGGGGGGCCATGGGCAGGGAGCTACAATGAGCAGTTCTTC
J: TRBJ2-5; size: .; V: TRBV19; D: .; CDR3: CASSPRQGQETQYF; DNA: TGTGCCAGTAGTCCTCGCCAGGGCCAAGAGACCCAGTACTTC
J: TRBJ2-2; size: .; V: TRBV27; D: TRBD1; CDR3: CASARGSTNTGELFF; DNA: TGTGCCAGCGCCAGGGGGTCTACGAACACCGGGGAGCTGTTTTTT
J: TRBJ1-1; size: .; V: TRBV2; D: TRBD1; CDR3: CASSSATGHMNTEAFF; DNA: TGTGCCAGCAGTTCCGCGACAGGGCACATGAACACTGAAGCTTTCTTT
J: TRBJ1-3; size: .; V: TRBV7-2; D: .; CDR3: CASSPFTSGNTIYF; DNA: TGTGCCAGCAGCCCCTTCACCTCTGGAAACACCATATATTTT
J: TRBJ2-3; size: .; V: TRBV27; D: TRBD2; CDR3: CASSSGLAGNTQYF; DNA: TGTGCCAGCAGTTCTGGACTAGCGGGAAATACGCAGTATTTT
J: TRBJ2-7; size: few; V: TRBV11-3; D: .; CDR3: CASTLLGEQYF; DNA: TGTGCCAGCACCCTCCTCGGTGAGCAGTACTTC
J: TRBJ1-6; size: .; V: TRBV4-2; D: .; CDR3: CASSQDSSGGAGGSYNSPLHF; DNA: TGTGCCAGCAGCCAAGACTCGTCCGGGGGCGCGGGTGGTTCCTATAATTCACCCCTCCACTTT
J: TRBJ2-3; size: .; V: TRBV7-2; D: .; CDR3: CASSPRTPADTQYF; DNA: TGTGCCAGCAGCCCTCGAACGCCTGCAGATACGCAGTATTTT
J: TRBJ1-1; size: .; V: TRBV7-9; D: TRBD1; CDR3: CASSPRQGRLAFF; DNA: TGTGCCAGCAGCCCGCGACAGGGGAGGCTAGCTTTCTTT